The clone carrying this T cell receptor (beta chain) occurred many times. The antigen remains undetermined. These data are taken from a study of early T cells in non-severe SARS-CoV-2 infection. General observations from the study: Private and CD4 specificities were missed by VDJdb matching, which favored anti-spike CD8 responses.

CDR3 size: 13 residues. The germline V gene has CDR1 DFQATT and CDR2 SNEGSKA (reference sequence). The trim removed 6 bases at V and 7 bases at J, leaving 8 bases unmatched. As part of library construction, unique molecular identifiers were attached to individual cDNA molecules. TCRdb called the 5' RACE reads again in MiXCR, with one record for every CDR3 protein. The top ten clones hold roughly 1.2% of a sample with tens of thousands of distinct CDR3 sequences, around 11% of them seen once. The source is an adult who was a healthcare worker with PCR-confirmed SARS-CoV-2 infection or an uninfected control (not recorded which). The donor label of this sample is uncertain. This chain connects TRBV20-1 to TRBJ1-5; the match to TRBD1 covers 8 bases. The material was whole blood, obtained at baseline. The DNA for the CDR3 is TGCAGTGCAGTCGGACAGGGCAGCCAGCCCCAGCATTTT. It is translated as CSAVGQGSQPQHF.